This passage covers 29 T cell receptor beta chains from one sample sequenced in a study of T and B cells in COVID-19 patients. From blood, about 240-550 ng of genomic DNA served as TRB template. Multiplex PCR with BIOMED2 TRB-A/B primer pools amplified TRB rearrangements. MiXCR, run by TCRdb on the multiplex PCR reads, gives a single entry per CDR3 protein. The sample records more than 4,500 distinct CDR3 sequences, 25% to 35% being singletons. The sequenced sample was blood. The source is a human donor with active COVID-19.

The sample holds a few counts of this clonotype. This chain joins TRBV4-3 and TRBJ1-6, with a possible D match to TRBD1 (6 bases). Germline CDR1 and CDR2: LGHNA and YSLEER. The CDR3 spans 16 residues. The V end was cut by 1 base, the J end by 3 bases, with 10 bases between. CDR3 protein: CASSQARDIYNSPLHF. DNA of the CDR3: TGCGCCAGCAGCCAAGCGAGGGACATCTATAATTCACCCCTCCACTTT.

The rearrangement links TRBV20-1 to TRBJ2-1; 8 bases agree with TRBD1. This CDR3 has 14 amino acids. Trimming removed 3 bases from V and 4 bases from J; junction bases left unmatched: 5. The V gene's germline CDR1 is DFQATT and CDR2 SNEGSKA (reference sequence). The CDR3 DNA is TGCAGTGCTAGGCGGGACAGGAGTTACAATGAGCAGTTCTTC. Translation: CSARRDRSYNEQFF.

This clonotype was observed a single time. The CDR3 region is CASGTSGSIDTQYF. The CDR3 DNA is TGTGCCAGCGGGACTAGCGGGAGTATAGATACGCAGTATTTT. J is TRBJ2-3 and V is TRBV6-5, with TRBD2 identical over 14 bases. CDR3 size: 14 residues. Trimming took 8 bases from V and 5 from J; bases not matched to a gene: 3. Germline CDR1 is MNHEY and CDR2 is SVGAGI.

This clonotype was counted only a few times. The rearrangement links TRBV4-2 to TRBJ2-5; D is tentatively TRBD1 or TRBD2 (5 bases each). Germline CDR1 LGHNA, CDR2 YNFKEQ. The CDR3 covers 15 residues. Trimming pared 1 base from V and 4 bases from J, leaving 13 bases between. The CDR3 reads CASSQGPNGAETQYF. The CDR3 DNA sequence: TGTGCCAGCAGCCAAGGGCCCAACGGGGCAGAGACCCAGTACTTC.

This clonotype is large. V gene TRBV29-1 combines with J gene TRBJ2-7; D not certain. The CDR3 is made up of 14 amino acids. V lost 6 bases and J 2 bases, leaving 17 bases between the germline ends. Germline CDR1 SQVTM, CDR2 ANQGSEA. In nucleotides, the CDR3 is TGCAGCGTAGTAGGGATAATCCCCCCCTACGAGCAGTACTTC. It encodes CSVVGIIPPYEQYF.

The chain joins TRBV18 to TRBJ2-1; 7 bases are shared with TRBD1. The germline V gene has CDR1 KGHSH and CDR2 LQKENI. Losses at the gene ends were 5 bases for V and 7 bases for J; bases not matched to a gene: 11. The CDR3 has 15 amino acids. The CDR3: CASSMPGQTLNEQFF. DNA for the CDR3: TGTGCCAGCTCAATGCCGGGACAGACTTTAAATGAGCAGTTCTTC.

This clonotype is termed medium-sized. CDR3 residues: CAWTVGVGELFF. CDR3 in DNA: TGTGCCTGGACTGTAGGGGTGGGGGAGCTGTTTTTT. The gene calls are TRBV30 and TRBJ2-2; the D gene is possibly TRBD1 (5 bases). V was clipped by 4 bases and J by 8 bases, with 11 bases between them. Germline V lookup: CDR1 GTSNPN, CDR2 SVGIG (reference sequence). The CDR3 has 12 amino acids.

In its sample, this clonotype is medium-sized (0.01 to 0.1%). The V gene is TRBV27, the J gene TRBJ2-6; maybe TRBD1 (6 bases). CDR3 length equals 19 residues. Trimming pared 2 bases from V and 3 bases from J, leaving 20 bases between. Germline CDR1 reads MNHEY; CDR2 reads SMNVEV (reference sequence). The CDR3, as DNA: TGTGCCAGCAGTTTAAGTTCAGGGGCGATGTTGGGTGGGGCCAACGTCCTGACTTTC. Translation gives CASSLSSGAMLGGANVLTF.

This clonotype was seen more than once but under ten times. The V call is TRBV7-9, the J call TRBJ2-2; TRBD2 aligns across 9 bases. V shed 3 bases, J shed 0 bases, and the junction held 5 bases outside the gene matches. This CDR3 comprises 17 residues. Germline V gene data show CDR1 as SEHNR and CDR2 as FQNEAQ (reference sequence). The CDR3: CASSFPRTSANTGELFF. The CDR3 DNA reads TGTGCCAGCAGCTTTCCGAGGACTAGCGCGAACACCGGGGAGCTGTTTTTT.

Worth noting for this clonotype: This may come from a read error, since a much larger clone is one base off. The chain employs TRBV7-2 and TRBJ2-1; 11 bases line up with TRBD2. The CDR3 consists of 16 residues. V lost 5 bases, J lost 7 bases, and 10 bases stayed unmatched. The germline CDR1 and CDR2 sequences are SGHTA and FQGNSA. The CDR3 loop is CASSRDLASGRNEQFF. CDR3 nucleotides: TGTGCCAGCAGCCGAGACCTCGCTAGCGGGAGGAATGAGCAGTTCTTC.

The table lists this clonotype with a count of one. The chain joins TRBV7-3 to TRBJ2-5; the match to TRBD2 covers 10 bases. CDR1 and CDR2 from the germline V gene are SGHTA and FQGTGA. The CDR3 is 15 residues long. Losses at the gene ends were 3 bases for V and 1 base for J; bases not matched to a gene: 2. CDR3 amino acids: CASSLLAGVQETQYF. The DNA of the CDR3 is TGTGCCAGCAGCTTGCTAGCGGGGGTCCAAGAGACCCAGTACTTC.

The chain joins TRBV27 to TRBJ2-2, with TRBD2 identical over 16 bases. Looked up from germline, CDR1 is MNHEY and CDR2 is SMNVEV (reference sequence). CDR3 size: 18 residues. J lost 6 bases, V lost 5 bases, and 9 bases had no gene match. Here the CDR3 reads CASSEAGTSGRAPGELFF. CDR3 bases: TGTGCCAGCAGTGAAGCCGGGACTAGCGGGAGGGCCCCCGGGGAGCTGTTTTTT.

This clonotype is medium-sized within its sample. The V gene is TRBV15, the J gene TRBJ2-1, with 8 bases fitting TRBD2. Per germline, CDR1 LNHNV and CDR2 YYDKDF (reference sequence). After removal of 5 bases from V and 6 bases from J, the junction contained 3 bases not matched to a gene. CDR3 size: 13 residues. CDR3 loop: CATSRSGSNEQFF. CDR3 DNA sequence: TGTGCCACCAGCCGGAGCGGGAGCAATGAGCAGTTCTTC.

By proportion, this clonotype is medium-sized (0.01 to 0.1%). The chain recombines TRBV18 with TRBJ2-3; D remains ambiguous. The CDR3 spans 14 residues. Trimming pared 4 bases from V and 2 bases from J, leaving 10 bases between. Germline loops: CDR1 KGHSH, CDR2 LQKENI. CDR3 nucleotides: TGTGCCAGCTCACTTGGTTCCGCCACAGATACGCAGTATTTT. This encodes CASSLGSATDTQYF.

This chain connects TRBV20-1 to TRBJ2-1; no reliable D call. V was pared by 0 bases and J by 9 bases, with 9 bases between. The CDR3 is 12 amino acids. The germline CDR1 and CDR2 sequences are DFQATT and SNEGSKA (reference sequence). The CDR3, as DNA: TGCAGTGCTAGAGAATGGTTAACTGAGCAGTTCTTC. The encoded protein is CSAREWLTEQFF.

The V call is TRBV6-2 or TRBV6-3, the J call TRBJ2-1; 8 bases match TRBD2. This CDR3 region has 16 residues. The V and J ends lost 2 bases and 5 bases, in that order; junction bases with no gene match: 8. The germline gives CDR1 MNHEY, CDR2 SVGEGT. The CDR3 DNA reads TGTGCCAGCAGTTACCCAGCTAGCGGGTCCCACAATGAGCAGTTCTTC. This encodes CASSYPASGSHNEQFF.

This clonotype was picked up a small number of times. The chain's CDR3 is CASSLVAGGFGNEQFF. The CDR3 coding sequence is TGTGCCAGCAGCTTAGTAGCGGGAGGATTCGGGAATGAGCAGTTCTTC. This sequence joins TRBV11-2 and TRBJ2-1; 10 bases align to TRBD2. V lost 1 base, J lost 7 bases, and 7 bases stayed unmatched. CDR1 SGHAT and CDR2 FQNNGV come from the germline V gene. CDR3 size: 16 residues.

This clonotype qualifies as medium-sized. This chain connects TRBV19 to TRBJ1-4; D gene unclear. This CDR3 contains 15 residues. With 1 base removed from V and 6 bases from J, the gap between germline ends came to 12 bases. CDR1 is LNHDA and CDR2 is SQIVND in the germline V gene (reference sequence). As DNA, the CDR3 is TGTGCCAGTAGTATAGCGGGATGGCGAGATGAAAAACTGTTTTTT. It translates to CASSIAGWRDEKLFF.

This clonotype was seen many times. The CDR3: CASSAGLLQLYNEQFF. In DNA, the CDR3 is TGTGCCAGCAGCGCGGGACTTCTACAACTATACAATGAGCAGTTCTTC. The rearrangement joins TRBV12-3 or TRBV12-4 to TRBJ2-1; D may be TRBD2 (6 bases). This CDR3 has 16 amino acids. The ends were cut back, 6 bases at V and 4 bases at J, with 19 bases in the middle.

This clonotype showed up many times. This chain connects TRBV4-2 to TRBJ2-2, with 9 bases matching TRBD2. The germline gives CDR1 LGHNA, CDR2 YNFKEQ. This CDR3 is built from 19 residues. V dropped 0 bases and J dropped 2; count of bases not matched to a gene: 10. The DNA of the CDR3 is TGTGCCAGCAGCCAAGATTCTTCTAGCGGGAATCTAAACACCGGGGAGCTGTTTTTT. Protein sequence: CASSQDSSSGNLNTGELFF.

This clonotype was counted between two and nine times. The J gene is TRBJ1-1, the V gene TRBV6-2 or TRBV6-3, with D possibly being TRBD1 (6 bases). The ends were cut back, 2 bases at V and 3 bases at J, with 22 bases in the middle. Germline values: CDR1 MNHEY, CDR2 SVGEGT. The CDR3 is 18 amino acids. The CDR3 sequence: CASSYQARGVGLDTEAFF. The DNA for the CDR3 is TGTGCCAGCAGTTACCAGGCCAGGGGCGTCGGATTGGACACTGAAGCTTTCTTT.

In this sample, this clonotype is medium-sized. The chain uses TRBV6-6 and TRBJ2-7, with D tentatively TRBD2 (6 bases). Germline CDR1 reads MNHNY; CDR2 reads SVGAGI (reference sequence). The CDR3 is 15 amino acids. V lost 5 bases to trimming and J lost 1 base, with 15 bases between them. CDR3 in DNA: TGTGCCAGCAGTGGCTCGAGGGGACTGTCCTACGAGCAGTACTTC. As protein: CASSGSRGLSYEQYF.

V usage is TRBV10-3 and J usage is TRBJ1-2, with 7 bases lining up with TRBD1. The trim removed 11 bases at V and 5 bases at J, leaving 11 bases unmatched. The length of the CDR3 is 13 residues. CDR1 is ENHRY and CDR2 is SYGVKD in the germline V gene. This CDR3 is CALGRPGGYGYTF. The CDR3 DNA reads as TGTGCCTTGGGTCGGCCAGGGGGGTATGGCTACACCTTC.

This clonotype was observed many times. This CDR3 is CASSFRHYDQPQHF. DNA for the CDR3: TGTGCCAGCAGTTTCCGGCATTACGATCAGCCCCAGCATTTT. V gene TRBV12-3 or TRBV12-4 combines with J gene TRBJ1-5; D is unresolved. The CDR3 length is 14 residues. Trimming pared 3 bases from V and 5 bases from J, leaving 11 bases between.

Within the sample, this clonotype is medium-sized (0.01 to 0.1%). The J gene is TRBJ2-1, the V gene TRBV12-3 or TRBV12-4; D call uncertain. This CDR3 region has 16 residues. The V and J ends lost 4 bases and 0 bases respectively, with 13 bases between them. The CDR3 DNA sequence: TGTGCCAGCAGTTCCCAAAAGAGGTCCTCCTACAATGAGCAGTTCTTC. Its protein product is CASSSQKRSSYNEQFF.

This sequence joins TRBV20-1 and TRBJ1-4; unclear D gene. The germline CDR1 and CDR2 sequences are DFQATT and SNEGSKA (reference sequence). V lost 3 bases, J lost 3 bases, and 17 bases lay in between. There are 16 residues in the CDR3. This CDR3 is CSASIHQRLANEKLFF. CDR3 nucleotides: TGCAGTGCTAGCATTCATCAGCGTTTAGCTAATGAAAAACTGTTTTTT.

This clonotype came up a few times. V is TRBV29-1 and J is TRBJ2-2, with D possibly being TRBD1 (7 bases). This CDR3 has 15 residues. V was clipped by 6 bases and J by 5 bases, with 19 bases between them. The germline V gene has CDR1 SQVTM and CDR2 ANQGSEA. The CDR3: CSVGGGGSRTGELFF. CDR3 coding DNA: TGCAGCGTCGGAGGAGGGGGCTCGAGGACCGGGGAGCTGTTTTTT.

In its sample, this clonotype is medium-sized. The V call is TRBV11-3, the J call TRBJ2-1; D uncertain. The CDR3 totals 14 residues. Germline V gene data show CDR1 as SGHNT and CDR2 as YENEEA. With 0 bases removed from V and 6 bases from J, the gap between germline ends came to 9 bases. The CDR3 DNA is TGTGCCAGCAGCTTAGATTGGACGGGCAATGAGCAGTTCTTC. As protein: CASSLDWTGNEQFF.

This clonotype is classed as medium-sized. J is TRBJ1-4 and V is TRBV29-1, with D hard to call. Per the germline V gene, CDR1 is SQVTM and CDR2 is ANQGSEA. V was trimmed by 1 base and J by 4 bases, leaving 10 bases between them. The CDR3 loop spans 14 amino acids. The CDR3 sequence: CSVEGKQNNEKLFF. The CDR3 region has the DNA TGCAGCGTTGAAGGAAAACAGAATAATGAAAAACTGTTTTTT.